This T cell receptor beta chain was sequenced for a study of cytomegalovirus exposure and HLA in healthy donors. This table comes from immunoSEQ multiplex PCR, and its TCRdb copy is limited to in-frame clones, with some not included. The table has approximately 71,000 clones, about 95% seen once. From germline, CDR1 is MNHEY and CDR2 SVGAGI. J was trimmed by 7 bases and V by 5 bases; bases with no gene match: 11. CDR3 length: 15 residues. The chain uses TRBV6-5 and TRBJ2-1; 7 nucleotides align to TRBD1. The material sequenced was PBMCs. The TCR sequence derives from a woman under 30 in good health and CMV-seronegative. CDR3 sequence (DNA): TGTGCCAGCAGTATCGCCCCGGGACAGACAAATGAGCAGTTCTTC. Encoded protein: CASSIAPGQTNEQFF.